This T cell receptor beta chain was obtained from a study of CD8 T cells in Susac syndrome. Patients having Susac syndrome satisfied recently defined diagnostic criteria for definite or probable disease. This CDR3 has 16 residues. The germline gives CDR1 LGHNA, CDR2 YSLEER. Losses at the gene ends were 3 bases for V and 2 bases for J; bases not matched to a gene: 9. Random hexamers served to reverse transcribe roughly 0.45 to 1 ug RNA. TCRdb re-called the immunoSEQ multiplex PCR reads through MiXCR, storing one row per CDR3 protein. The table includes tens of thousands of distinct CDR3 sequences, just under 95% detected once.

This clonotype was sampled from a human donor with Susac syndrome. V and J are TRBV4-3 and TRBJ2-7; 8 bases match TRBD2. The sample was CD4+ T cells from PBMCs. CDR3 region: CASSQGRAGGTYEQYF. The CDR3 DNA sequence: TGCGCCAGCAGCCAGGGGCGGGCGGGGGGTACCTACGAGCAGTACTTC.